This T cell receptor (beta chain) was sequenced for a study of T-cell reconstitution after alpha-beta-depleted transplantation in children. Unique molecular identifiers featured in how the TCRbeta library was prepared. TCRdb re-called the PCR reads with MiXCR, one entry per CDR3 protein. This table holds roughly 180,000 distinct CDR3 sequences, about 14% found once. This clonotype was counted many times. The sequencing here drew on PBMCs from the stem cell graft donor, taken from the stem cell graft. The receptor was derived from a human donor who donated a stem cell graft to a child with acute lymphoblastic leukemia.

The CDR3 bases are TGTGCCAGCAGGAGCGGGAGGGATTCCTACAATGAGCAGTTCTTC. The encoded protein is CASRSGRDSYNEQFF. This chain joins TRBV6-2 or TRBV6-3 and TRBJ2-1, with 10 nucleotides matching TRBD2. Germline-derived CDR1 and CDR2 are MNHEY and SVGEGT. V dropped 6 bases and J dropped 1; count of bases not matched to a gene: 3. This CDR3 has 15 residues.